This T cell receptor beta chain was sequenced in a study of control samples from healthy donors and cancer patients. In germline, CDR1 is MDHEN, CDR2 SYDVKM. CDR3 length equals 21 residues. V shed 2 bases and J 4 bases; nucleotides not matched to a gene: 24. Profiling relied on immunoSEQ multiplex PCR, and the TCRdb table lists in-frame clones only, not all of them. This table has fewer than 100,000 clones, 82% appearing once. J is TRBJ2-7 and V is TRBV28, with 9 nucleotides matching TRBD1. The clonotype comes from a man between 60 and 75 years old in good health. The sequenced sample was blood. The CDR3 here is CASSLGPTIATTGGGRYEQYF. CDR3 coding DNA: TGTGCCAGCAGTTTAGGCCCGACCATCGCCACCACAGGGGGCGGACGATACGAGCAGTACTTC.